These 25 T cell receptor beta chains were all obtained from the same sample, sequenced in a study of CD8+CD57+ T cells in acquired aplastic anemia. Template material for TCR beta VDJ and CDR3 profiling consisted of genomic DNA. TCRdb re-called the reads with MiXCR, one entry per CDR3 protein. The sample has 150,000 or so distinct CDR3 sequences, 45% to 50% seen once; the top ten hold 25% to 35%. Selection for sequencing was limited to patients who had shown CD8+CD57+ cell expansion by flow cytometry. Sequenced: sorted CD4+, CD8+, or CD8+CD57+ T cells (not recorded which) from PBMCs. These receptors all stem from a human donor with aplastic anemia.

As to this clonotype: A read error is possible here, since a much larger clone lies one base away. This chain uses TRBV7-4 with TRBJ2-1; D not certain. V lost 3 bases to trimming and J lost 6 bases, with 9 bases between them. This CDR3 contains 13 residues. In germline, CDR1 is SGHVT, CDR2 SQSDAQ. CDR3 residues: CASSLSRSNEQFF. The CDR3, as DNA: TGTGCCAGCAGCTTGTCGAGGAGCAATGAGCAGTTCTTC.

This clonotype was counted many times. The rearrangement links TRBV14 to TRBJ2-7; 9 bases agree with TRBD1. The V and J ends lost 2 bases and 6 bases, in that order; junction bases with no gene match: 8. This CDR3 region has 15 residues. CDR1 and CDR2 from the germline V gene are SGHDN and FVKESK. CDR3 sequence reads: CASSQTGQGFSEQYF. CDR3 nucleotides: TGTGCCAGCAGCCAAACGGGACAGGGCTTCTCCGAGCAGTACTTC.

This clonotype was found many times. This chain uses TRBV7-9 with TRBJ2-1; 9 positions match TRBD2. The trim removed 6 bases at V and 2 bases at J, leaving 5 bases unmatched. The germline gives CDR1 SEHNR, CDR2 FQNEAQ (reference sequence). The CDR3 extends over 15 amino acids. As DNA, the CDR3 is TGTGCCAGCAGGGCGGGGGGGGGAACCTACAATGAGCAGTTCTTC. Translation: CASRAGGGTYNEQFF. The full variable domain, with the rest looked up from reference TRBV7-9 and TRBJ2-1, is DTGVSQNPRHKITKRGQNVTFRCDPISEHNRLYWYRQTLGQGPEFLTYFQNEAQLEKSRLLSDRFSAERPKGSFSTLEIQRTEQGDSAMYLCASRAGGGTYNEQFFGPGTRLTVL.

With regard to this clonotype: An end of the junction does not agree with germline; a read error may underlie this. The genes are TRBV10-3 and TRBJ2-7, with D possibly being TRBD1 (5 bases). This CDR3 contains 13 residues. The germline V gene encodes CDR1 ENHRY and CDR2 SYGVKD. CDR3 nucleotide sequence: TGTGCCATCAGTGAGGCAGGGAAGGACGAGCAGCACTTC. It yields the protein CAISEAGKDEQHF.

The chain links TRBV7-2 to TRBJ2-1; either TRBD1 or TRBD2 may fit D (5 bases each). The CDR3 sequence is 12 residues long. Trimming cost V 6 bases and J 12 bases, with 15 bases left between them. Germline lookup yields CDR1 SGHTA and CDR2 FQGNSA. CDR3 DNA: TGTGCCAGCAGGGGCCAACCGGGGACGCAGTTCTTC. Translated: CASRGQPGTQFF.

The CDR3 DNA reads TGCAGCGTACAAGGGTCCAACGTCCTGACTTTC. Its protein is CSVQGSNVLTF. The chain recombines TRBV29-1 with TRBJ2-6, with no clear D. Trimming pared 6 bases from V and 8 bases from J, leaving 8 bases between. The germline CDR1 and CDR2 sequences are SQVTM and ANQGSEA. The CDR3 is made up of 11 amino acids. The full variable domain, its missing parts supplied by reference TRBV29-1 and TRBJ2-6, is SAVISQKPSRDICQRGTSLTIQCQVDSQVTMMFWYRQQPGQSLTLIATANQGSEATYESGFVIDKFPISRPNLTFSTLTVSNMSPEDSSIYLCSVQGSNVLTFGAGSRLTVL.

This clonotype showed up just a few times. The chain combines TRBV27 with TRBJ2-7; 14 nucleotides agree with TRBD2. The CDR3 contains 17 residues. After removal of 7 bases from V and 1 base from J, the junction contained 9 bases not matched to a gene. Per germline, CDR1 MNHEY and CDR2 SMNVEV (reference sequence). The CDR3 protein is CASIPGLAGAGSYEQYF. The CDR3 DNA follows: TGTGCCAGCATTCCGGGACTAGCGGGAGCGGGTTCCTACGAGCAGTACTTC.

This clonotype was detected a few times. The chain recombines TRBV10-3 with TRBJ1-2; no clear D. The CDR3 has 17 residues. The germline V and J ends were trimmed by 3 bases and 1 base, with 18 bases remaining between them. CDR1 ENHRY and CDR2 SYGVKD come from the germline V gene. The CDR3 here is CAISDDSGPDFNYGYTF. The CDR3 nucleotides read TGTGCCATCAGTGACGACTCCGGACCGGACTTTAACTATGGCTACACCTTC.

The chain uses TRBV3-1 and TRBJ1-5; D ambiguous. The germline gives CDR1 LGHDT, CDR2 YNNKEL (reference sequence). The germline V and J ends were trimmed by 0 bases and 0 bases, with 6 bases remaining between them. CDR3 length equals 15 residues. CDR3 sequence reads: CASSQDGTSNQPQHF. CDR3 bases: TGTGCCAGCAGCCAAGATGGAACTAGCAATCAGCCCCAGCATTTT.

This clonotype was picked up many times. V is TRBV5-6 and J is TRBJ2-7; 13 bases map to TRBD2. CDR3 length: 16 residues. Germline CDR1 and CDR2: SGHDT and YYEEEE. The trim removed 3 bases at V and 5 bases at J, leaving 8 bases unmatched. Written as DNA, the CDR3 is TGTGCCAGCAGCTGGGGACTAGCGGGGCCGAATGACGAGCAGTACTTC. Translation gives CASSWGLAGPNDEQYF.

The sample holds many counts of this clonotype. The chain combines TRBV29-1 with TRBJ1-2; D is uncertain. Germline CDR1 SQVTM, CDR2 ANQGSEA. Trimming cost V 0 bases and J 8 bases, with 16 bases left between them. The CDR3 consists of 14 residues. The CDR3 DNA sequence: TGCAGCGTTGAAGATCGGTTGTCAGCCAGGGGCTACACCTTC. Its protein is CSVEDRLSARGYTF.

CDR3 in DNA: TGTGCCAGCAGCGCAAGAAGGGGGGCGTTCCAAGAGACCCAGTACTTC. Amino acid sequence: CASSARRGAFQETQYF. V gene TRBV2 combines with J gene TRBJ2-5; D could derive from TRBD1 or TRBD2 (6 bases each). There are 16 residues in the CDR3. Trimming shortened V by 6 bases and J by 1 base, and 18 bases separated the two germline ends. Looked up from germline, CDR1 is SNHLY and CDR2 is FYNNEI.

With respect to this clonotype: Being one base from a much bigger clone, this may be a read error. This chain links TRBV6-1 with TRBJ2-3; the D gene is possibly TRBD2 (5 bases). The CDR3 loop spans 18 amino acids. Germline V CDR1 and CDR2: MNHNS, SASEGT. V was cut by 4 bases and J by 4 bases, with 24 bases left in between. CDR3 loop: CASSGVRNQGISADTQYF. The CDR3 DNA follows: TGTGCCAGCAGTGGGGTCAGGAACCAAGGAATTAGCGCAGATACGCAGTATTTT.

V usage is TRBV7-9 and J usage is TRBJ2-5, with 9 bases aligning to TRBD2. Germline assignment: CDR1 SEHNR and CDR2 FQNEAQ (reference sequence). The CDR3 spans 13 residues. V shed 5 bases and J 5 bases; nucleotides not matched to a gene: 3. The CDR3: CASSKLAGETQYF. In DNA, the CDR3 is TGTGCCAGCAGCAAACTAGCGGGCGAGACCCAGTACTTC. The full variable domain, with the rest looked up from reference TRBV7-9 and TRBJ2-5, is DTGVSQNPRHKITKRGQNVTFRCDPISEHNRLYWYRQTLGQGPEFLTYFQNEAQLEKSRLLSDRFSAERPKGSFSTLEIQRTEQGDSAMYLCASSKLAGETQYFGPGTRLLVL.

Details on this clonotype: The junction does not match germline at one end; this may be a read error. The chain is built from TRBV9 and TRBJ1-6, with no clear D. This CDR3 region has 10 residues. The germline CDR1 and CDR2 sequences are SGDLS and YYNGEE. CDR3 in DNA: TGCGGAGGAGCAAATTCACCCCTCCACTTT. Protein: CGGANSPLHF.

The V and J genes are TRBV29-1 and TRBJ2-7; the match to TRBD1 covers 7 bases. This CDR3 spans 11 amino acids. The junction had 6 bases not matched to a gene; V was cut back by 8 bases and J by 5 bases. Germline assignment: CDR1 SQVTM and CDR2 ANQGSEA. CDR3 residues: CSTKTGNEQYF. The CDR3 bases are TGCAGCACCAAGACAGGGAACGAGCAGTACTTC.

This clonotype was detected a few times. The J gene is TRBJ2-3, the V gene TRBV24-1, with D possibly being TRBD1 (6 bases). CDR1 is KGHDR and CDR2 is SFDVKD in the germline V gene. V was trimmed by 7 bases and J by 2 bases, leaving 15 bases between them. The CDR3 totals 15 residues. Written as DNA, the CDR3 is TGTGCCACCAGCCTTGGACAGCACGACACAGATACGCAGTATTTT. Translated, it gives CATSLGQHDTDTQYF.

This clonotype was found a few times. The rearrangement links TRBV30 to TRBJ2-5; 8 nucleotides line up with TRBD2. J lost 5 bases, V lost 2 bases, and 7 bases had no gene match. CDR1 is GTSNPN, CDR2 SVGIG, per germline (reference sequence). CDR3 size: 14 residues. The CDR3 here is CAWSPTSGWETQYF. DNA of the CDR3: TGTGCCTGGAGTCCTACTAGCGGTTGGGAGACCCAGTACTTC.

The rearrangement links TRBV27 to TRBJ2-7; either TRBD1 or TRBD2 may supply D (6 bases each). CDR1 is MNHEY and CDR2 is SMNVEV in the germline V gene (reference sequence). The CDR3 contains 13 residues. Here the CDR3 reads CGSSTGDTHEQYF. The CDR3 nucleotides are TGTGGATCTTCTACGGGGGACACCCACGAGCAGTACTTC.

The genes are TRBV19 and TRBJ1-2; D is uncertain. The germline V and J ends were trimmed by 4 bases and 0 bases, with 9 bases remaining between them. The length of the CDR3 is 14 residues. Per germline, CDR1 LNHDA and CDR2 SQIVND (reference sequence). CDR3 coding DNA: TGTGCCAGTAGTACCTCTACAGCTAACTATGGCTACACCTTC. It specifies CASSTSTANYGYTF.

V and J are TRBV28 and TRBJ1-5, with a possible D match to TRBD1 (6 bases). This CDR3 is built from 14 residues. The ends were cut back, 5 bases at V and 1 base at J, with 9 bases in the middle. In germline, CDR1 is MDHEN, CDR2 SYDVKM. The CDR3 region is CASSPGTSNQPQHF. CDR3 nucleotides: TGTGCCAGCAGTCCCGGGACAAGCAATCAGCCCCAGCATTTT.

The chain links TRBV9 to TRBJ1-2; 8 bases agree with TRBD1. V gave up 3 bases and J gave up 6 bases; unmatched junction bases: 13. Germline CDR1 and CDR2: SGDLS and YYNGEE. The CDR3 runs 16 residues. CDR3 amino acids: CASSERALETGDGYTF. DNA of the CDR3: TGTGCCAGCAGCGAGCGCGCGCTTGAGACAGGGGATGGCTACACCTTC.

As to this clonotype: Its ends do not fully match the called genes, so a read error is possible. The chain links TRBV2 to TRBJ2-5; either TRBD1 or TRBD2 may fit D (5 bases each). Looked up from germline, CDR1 is SNHLY and CDR2 is FYNNEI. CDR3 length: 13 residues. This chain's CDR3 is CASRQRTSEAQYF. DNA for the CDR3: TGTGCAAGCAGACAGCGGACGTCGGAGGCCCAGTACTTC.

This clonotype was seen only a few times. This sequence joins TRBV6-5 and TRBJ2-7, with TRBD2 matching 11 bases. This CDR3 comprises 17 residues. The V gene's germline CDR1 is MNHEY and CDR2 SVGAGI. With 2 bases clipped from V and 3 bases from J, the junction kept 9 bases outside the gene matches. The CDR3 DNA sequence: TGTGCCAGCAGTTACCCCACTAGCGGGAGTGGTTACTACGAGCAGTACTTC. Encoded protein: CASSYPTSGSGYYEQYF.

There are many counts of this clonotype. The chain combines TRBV20-1 with TRBJ2-7, with 13 bases aligning to TRBD2. With 6 bases clipped from V and 2 bases from J, the junction kept 7 bases outside the gene matches. The germline CDR1 and CDR2 sequences are DFQATT and SNEGSKA (reference sequence). The CDR3 has 15 residues. The CDR3 DNA sequence: TGCAGTGCAAACGGACTAGCGGGAGAACCCTACGAGCAGTACTTC. Translating gives CSANGLAGEPYEQYF.